Listed here are 20 T cell receptor beta chains from one sample, sequenced in a study of blood T cells in healthy people across ages. Together with a sample-barcoded 5' primer, a J-beta primer mix was included in a second PCR lasting roughly 6 to 12 cycles. TCRdb recomputed calls from the 5' RACE reads with MiXCR, one row per CDR3 protein. This table has about 1.8 million distinct CDR3 sequences, roughly 49% appearing once. Source material: blood. These receptors were obtained from a woman in her forties in good health.

This clonotype was observed a few times. The V and J genes are TRBV4-2 and TRBJ2-7; unclear D gene. V was shortened by 0 bases and J by 2 bases, with 8 bases between the two germline ends. The CDR3 has 14 residues. Germline CDR1 reads LGHNA; CDR2 reads YNFKEQ. The CDR3: CASSQDFSTYEQYF. The CDR3 DNA sequence: TGTGCCAGCAGCCAAGATTTTTCGACCTACGAGCAGTACTTC.

The chain links TRBV24-1 to TRBJ2-3, with D tentatively TRBD2 (5 bases). V lost 0 bases, J lost 0 bases, and 9 bases lay in between. The CDR3 covers 16 residues. Germline CDR1 and CDR2: KGHDR and SFDVKD. CDR3 loop: CATSDLFSVSTDTQYF. The CDR3 coding sequence is TGTGCCACCAGTGATTTGTTTAGCGTCAGCACAGATACGCAGTATTTT.

The chain carries TRBV12-3 or TRBV12-4 and TRBJ2-5; 8 positions match TRBD2. The CDR3 is 17 amino acids. After removal of 3 bases from V and 1 base from J, the junction contained 10 bases not matched to a gene. In nucleotides, the CDR3 is TGTGCCAGCAGTTTCTCCGCGGGGGGCAGGCCCCAAGAGACCCAGTACTTC. It specifies CASSFSAGGRPQETQYF.

The chain has TRBV6-5 and TRBJ1-5, with D possibly matching TRBD1 (5 bases). V shed 5 bases and J shed 0 bases, with 14 bases lying between them. Germline V gene lookup returns CDR1 MNHEY and CDR2 SVGAGI. The CDR3 is made up of 16 amino acids. CDR3 sequence reads: CASSRYQGNSNQPQHF. The CDR3 DNA is TGTGCCAGCAGTCGGTACCAGGGAAATAGCAATCAGCCCCAGCATTTT.

The sample holds a few counts of this clonotype. This chain joins TRBV7-2 and TRBJ2-5, with 8 nucleotides matching TRBD2. CDR1 and CDR2 from the germline V gene are SGHTA and FQGNSA. The CDR3 covers 14 residues. Trimming removed 6 bases from V and 7 bases from J; junction bases left unmatched: 10. The CDR3 protein is CASSPGGPRTTQYF. The DNA for the CDR3 is TGTGCCAGCAGTCCGGGGGGGCCGCGAACGACCCAGTACTTC.

The V call is TRBV7-2, the J call TRBJ1-6; 9 bases are a match to TRBD1. CDR3 size: 15 residues. CDR1 is SGHTA and CDR2 is FQGNSA in the germline V gene. Germline trimming cut 5 bases from V and 10 bases from J; bases unmatched to any gene: 9. The CDR3, as DNA: TGTGCCAGCAGCCTCCCAACAGGGGGCAGATCACCCCTCCACTTT. It specifies CASSLPTGGRSPLHF. Together with reference TRBV7-2 and TRBJ1-6, the CDR3 gives the full variable domain: GAGVSQSPSNKVTEKGKDVELRCDPISGHTALYWYRQSLGQGLEFLIYFQGNSAPDKSGLPSDRFSAERTGGSVSTLTIQRTQQEDSAVYLCASSLPTGGRSPLHFGNGTRLTVT.

In this sample, this clonotype turned up a few times. The V gene is TRBV5-1, the J gene TRBJ2-3; 7 positions match TRBD2. With 6 bases clipped from V and 4 bases from J, the junction kept 11 bases outside the gene matches. The CDR3 covers 15 residues. Germline V gene data show CDR1 as SGHRS and CDR2 as YFSETQ. DNA of the CDR3: TGCGCCAGCATCCCAGGACTAGGGATATCAGATACGCAGTATTTT. Translating gives CASIPGLGISDTQYF.

V and J are TRBV3-1 and TRBJ2-2; D unclear. Germline V gene lookup returns CDR1 LGHDT and CDR2 YNNKEL (reference sequence). Trimming left V 4 bases short and J 5 bases short, with 14 bases between. There are 15 residues in the CDR3. The DNA of the CDR3 is TGTGCCAGCAGCCCGCGAACCCTACTAACCGGGGAGCTGTTTTTT. This translates into CASSPRTLLTGELFF.

The chain uses TRBV4-3 and TRBJ2-3; TRBD1 might be the D (5 bases). This CDR3 has 13 residues. The germline V and J ends were trimmed by 1 base and 9 bases, with 11 bases remaining between them. Germline V lookup: CDR1 LGHNA, CDR2 YSLEER. The CDR3 DNA reads as TGCGCCAGCAGCCAAGGACAGATTGGCACGCAGTATTTT. Translation gives CASSQGQIGTQYF.

This rearrangement joins TRBV20-1 to TRBJ2-1, with D maybe TRBD2 (5 bases). CDR1 DFQATT and CDR2 SNEGSKA come from the germline V gene (reference sequence). V was trimmed by 3 bases and J by 2 bases, leaving 14 bases between them. The CDR3 runs 15 residues. The CDR3 protein is CSARPLDFTYNEQFF. The DNA of the CDR3 is TGCAGTGCTAGGCCCCTGGACTTCACCTACAATGAGCAGTTCTTC.

The chain recombines TRBV7-2 with TRBJ2-3, with D maybe TRBD2 (6 bases). The V end was cut by 5 bases, the J end by 2 bases, with 17 bases between. Germline assignment: CDR1 SGHTA and CDR2 FQGNSA. This CDR3 is 16 amino acids long. The CDR3: CASSPNLSGITDTQYF. The CDR3 DNA sequence: TGTGCCAGCAGCCCAAACCTTAGCGGAATCACAGATACGCAGTATTTT.

The rearrangement links TRBV9 to TRBJ2-3; D is unresolved. From germline, CDR1 is SGDLS and CDR2 YYNGEE. The CDR3 has 14 residues. Trimming removed 3 bases from V and 0 bases from J, with 8 bases in between. CDR3 in amino acids: CASSAHSSTDTQYF. CDR3 bases: TGTGCCAGCAGCGCCCATTCCAGCACAGATACGCAGTATTTT.

The V and J genes are TRBV20-1 and TRBJ2-5; weak D call: TRBD2 (6 bases). With the DNA end fitting TRBJ2-7 better, the J assignment may be wrong. The germline CDR1 and CDR2 sequences are DFQATT and SNEGSKA (reference sequence). CDR3 length: 12 residues. The CDR3 DNA reads as TGCAGTGCTAGATTTTACGGGGGCGAGCAGTACTTC. It encodes CSARFYGGEQYF.

The chain combines TRBV12-3 or TRBV12-4 with TRBJ2-3, with D possibly TRBD2 on 7 matching bases. The CDR3 contains 16 residues. V was clipped by 11 bases and J by 0 bases, with 21 bases between them. CDR3 bases: TGTGCCTCTCGCCCCCGGGGGCGGGGGAGCACAGATACGCAGTATTTT. This encodes CASRPRGRGSTDTQYF.

The V call is TRBV4-3, the J call TRBJ1-2, with D perhaps TRBD1 (5 bases). This CDR3 spans 15 amino acids. V gave up 0 bases and J gave up 2 bases, with 10 bases separating them. The germline V gene has CDR1 LGHNA and CDR2 YSLEER. The CDR3 DNA is TGCGCCAGCAGCCAAGATTATCGGGGGAACTATGGCTACACCTTC. Amino acids: CASSQDYRGNYGYTF.

The table lists this clonotype with a few counts. The chain uses TRBV9 and TRBJ2-3, with 7 bases aligning to TRBD2. The CDR3 has 13 residues. Germline V gene lookup returns CDR1 SGDLS and CDR2 YYNGEE. J was trimmed by 4 bases and V by 6 bases; bases with no gene match: 5. CDR3 DNA sequence: TGTGCCAGCACGGGGGGTGGCGCAGATACGCAGTATTTT. This encodes CASTGGGADTQYF.

This chain links TRBV6-2 or TRBV6-3 with TRBJ1-5; possible D gene TRBD1, 5 bases. The V gene's germline CDR1 is MNHEY and CDR2 SVGEGT. The CDR3 runs 14 residues. V gave up 6 bases and J gave up 7 bases, with 16 bases separating them. The CDR3 DNA sequence: TGTGCCAGCAGACCGGGGGGGTGGATCCAGCCCCAGCATTTT. It specifies CASRPGGWIQPQHF.

V usage is TRBV2 and J usage is TRBJ2-3; either TRBD1 or TRBD2 may fit D (6 bases each). The germline V gene has CDR1 SNHLY and CDR2 FYNNEI. V lost 6 bases and J lost 5, with 18 bases in between. This CDR3 region has 15 residues. CDR3 nucleotides: TGTGCCAGCAGCATAGATGGGGGGCCCGGAGATACGCAGTATTTT. Protein product: CASSIDGGPGDTQYF.

This chain links TRBV12-3 or TRBV12-4 with TRBJ1-1; D not resolved. The CDR3 loop spans 14 amino acids. V gave up 6 bases and J gave up 1 base, with 12 bases separating them. The CDR3 sequence is CASSRRFWNTEAFF. The CDR3 DNA reads as TGTGCCAGCAGCCGCCGGTTCTGGAACACTGAAGCTTTCTTT.

The chain employs TRBV6-5 and TRBJ1-1; unclear D gene. This CDR3 contains 13 residues. The germline V and J ends were trimmed by 6 bases and 6 bases, with 14 bases remaining between them. CDR1 and CDR2 (germline): MNHEY, SVGAGI. Here the CDR3 reads CASSQSAGAEAFF. The CDR3 region has the DNA TGTGCCAGCAGCCAGAGTGCAGGCGCTGAAGCTTTCTTT.